This passage covers 11 T cell receptor beta chains from one sample sequenced in a study of Ad26.COV2.S vaccination and SARS-CoV-2 variants. TCRdb's table, derived via immunoSEQ multiplex PCR, lists solely in-frame clones and lacks some. The sample has about 680,000 clones, 89% seen once; the top ten hold approximately 1.5%. Treatment here: about 20 received Ad26.COV2.S at low or high dose, single or two shots; 5 received placebo; per-sample allocation not given. On day 63 after the first injection, vaccine and placebo recipients gave samples. The sequencing here drew on peripheral blood, taken in a trial of Ad26.COV2.S vaccine versus placebo. These TCRs come from a person between 18 and 60 years old who received the Ad26.COV2.S COVID-19 vaccine or a placebo.

The chain couples TRBV7-2 to TRBJ2-5; D is unresolved. V dropped 4 bases and J dropped 4 bases, with 19 bases sitting between them. The CDR3 is made up of 16 amino acids. Germline assignment: CDR1 SGHTA and CDR2 FQGNSA. The CDR3 coding sequence is TGTGCCAGCAGCTCCAGCGACCACTCCTTTATAGAGACCCAGTACTTC. Amino acids: CASSSSDHSFIETQYF.

This rearrangement joins TRBV2 to TRBJ1-1; a possible D gene is TRBD1 (5 bases). Trimming removed 11 bases from V and 0 bases from J, with 13 bases in between. CDR1 is SNHLY, CDR2 FYNNEI, per germline. This CDR3 has 13 amino acids. The CDR3 reads CAGQTAMNTEAFF. CDR3 DNA sequence: TGTGCCGGGCAGACAGCGATGAACACTGAAGCTTTCTTT.

This chain connects TRBV27 to TRBJ2-3; maybe TRBD1 (6 bases). This CDR3 is built from 17 residues. With 2 bases removed from V and 3 bases from J, the gap between germline ends came to 18 bases. CDR1 MNHEY and CDR2 SMNVEV come from the germline V gene (reference sequence). The CDR3 DNA is TGTGCCAGCAGTTTAAGTATGGCAGGGGTATTTACAGATACGCAGTATTTT. This sequence encodes CASSLSMAGVFTDTQYF.

The V call is TRBV10-3, the J call TRBJ2-5; 7 nucleotides agree with TRBD2. The CDR3 length is 15 residues. Germline assignment: CDR1 ENHRY and CDR2 SYGVKD. J lost 1 base, V lost 10 bases, and 12 bases had no gene match. The chain's CDR3 is CATGLTSVPQETQYF. The CDR3 nucleotides are TGTGCCACCGGGCTAACTAGCGTTCCCCAAGAGACCCAGTACTTC.

Only a few counts were recorded for this clone. The V call is TRBV19, the J call TRBJ1-5; D is ambiguous. The CDR3 totals 15 residues. The V end was cut by 3 bases, the J end by 1 base, with 10 bases between. The germline V gene has CDR1 LNHDA and CDR2 SQIVND (reference sequence). The CDR3 sequence is CASSMMSGSNQPQHF. In nucleotides, the CDR3 is TGTGCCAGTAGTATGATGTCGGGGAGCAATCAGCCCCAGCATTTT. Full variable domain (rest looked up from reference TRBV19 and TRBJ1-5): DGGITQSPKYLFRKEGQNVTLSCEQNLNHDAMYWYRQDPGQGLRLIYYSQIVNDFQKGDIAEGYSVSREKKESFPLTVTSAQKNPTAFYLCASSMMSGSNQPQHFGDGTRLSIL.

CDR3 DNA sequence: TGTGCCAGCAGTTTGAGGCCTGGAAACACCATATATTTT. This codes for CASSLRPGNTIYF. The chain combines TRBV12-3 or TRBV12-4 with TRBJ1-3; no firm D call. The CDR3 runs 13 residues. The V gene lost 3 bases and the J gene lost 2 bases, with 5 bases spanning the gap.

V and J are TRBV5-1 and TRBJ1-5; D is perhaps TRBD1 (6 bases). The CDR3 extends over 15 amino acids. V shed 2 bases and J shed 7 bases, with 16 bases lying between them. Germline V CDR1 and CDR2: SGHRS, YFSETQ. This CDR3 reads CASSLEGGVSQPQHF. The CDR3 coding sequence is TGCGCCAGCAGCTTAGAGGGGGGGGTGTCGCAGCCCCAGCATTTT.

V usage is TRBV3-1 (or the pseudogene TRBV3-2) and J usage is TRBJ1-1; D not certain. This CDR3 comprises 12 residues. V was cut by 3 bases and J by 5 bases, with 7 bases left in between. Germline CDR1 is LGHDT and CDR2 is YNNKEL (reference sequence). The CDR3 bases are TGTGCCAGCAGCCACCTGCGGACTGAAGCTTTCTTT. Translated: CASSHLRTEAFF.

This chain joins TRBV19 and TRBJ2-1; 7 positions match TRBD2. The V gene's germline CDR1 is LNHDA and CDR2 SQIVND (reference sequence). Losses at the gene ends were 1 base for V and 3 bases for J; bases not matched to a gene: 3. This CDR3 region has 15 residues. CDR3 amino acids: CASSIVQRDYNEQFF. CDR3 DNA: TGTGCCAGTAGTATAGTCCAGCGGGACTACAATGAGCAGTTCTTC.

The CDR3 is CASSTDRGRIQPQHF. CDR3 DNA: TGTGCCAGCAGTACGGACAGGGGGCGCATACAGCCCCAGCATTTT. This chain links TRBV6-2 or TRBV6-3 with TRBJ1-5; 11 bases fit TRBD1. The length of the CDR3 is 15 residues. With 5 bases clipped from V and 7 bases from J, the junction kept 7 bases outside the gene matches. Germline CDR1 and CDR2: MNHEY and SVGEGT.

The V and J genes are TRBV6-5 and TRBJ2-7; possible D gene TRBD2, 5 bases. Germline CDR1 reads MNHEY; CDR2 reads SVGAGI. The CDR3 runs to 15 residues. The V gene lost 2 bases and the J gene lost 4 bases, with 15 bases spanning the gap. CDR3: CASSYGGSRFYEQYF. The CDR3 nucleotides read TGTGCCAGCAGTTACGGTGGGAGCCGTTTTTACGAGCAGTACTTC.